This passage covers 22 T cell receptor beta chains from one sample sequenced in a study of cytomegalovirus exposure and HLA in healthy donors. Amplification used 60 Vbeta primers and 13 Jbeta primers. Sequencing used immunoSEQ multiplex PCR; TCRdb keeps in-frame clones, though not all of them. The specimen's table records approximately 52,000 clones. The sequencing input was PBMCs. The receptors were gathered from a man over 45 in good health and CMV-seropositive.

The chain uses TRBV13 and TRBJ2-7; 11 nucleotides align to TRBD1. Germline V CDR1 and CDR2: PRHDT, FYEKMQ (reference sequence). J was trimmed by 5 bases and V by 4 bases; bases with no gene match: 7. CDR3 size: 15 residues. As DNA, the CDR3 is TGTGCCAGCAGCTCCGGGACAGGGGGTCCCCACGAGCAGTACTTC. Its protein product is CASSSGTGGPHEQYF. Variable domain in full (rest from reference TRBV13 and TRBJ2-7): AAGVIQSPRHLIKEKRETATLKCYPIPRHDTVYWYQQGPGQDPQFLISFYEKMQSDKGSIPDRFSAQQFSDYHSELNMSSLELGDSALYFCASSSGTGGPHEQYFGPGTRLTVT.

The chain employs TRBV4-1 and TRBJ1-2; 8 bases match TRBD1. Germline values: CDR1 MGHRA, CDR2 YSYEKL. The CDR3 is 14 amino acids. Losses at the gene ends were 3 bases for V and 3 bases for J; bases not matched to a gene: 3. CDR3 region: CASSQGQADYGYTF. CDR3 nucleotides: TGCGCCAGCAGCCAGGGACAGGCAGACTATGGCTACACCTTC.

This chain joins TRBV4-1 and TRBJ2-7, with D hard to call. The CDR3 contains 16 residues. The V end was cut by 1 base, the J end by 4 bases, with 17 bases between. Germline V gene lookup returns CDR1 MGHRA and CDR2 YSYEKL. The CDR3 is CASSQALAVSRYEQYF. In nucleotides, the CDR3 is TGCGCCAGCAGCCAAGCCTTGGCGGTCAGTCGATACGAGCAGTACTTC.

This chain links TRBV7-9 with TRBJ1-1; possible D gene TRBD1, 6 bases. Germline loops: CDR1 SEHNR, CDR2 FQNEAQ (reference sequence). The V end lost 4 bases, the J end lost 6 bases, and 18 bases lay between the germline ends. There are 15 residues in the CDR3. The CDR3 bases are TGTGCCAGCAGCTCGAGGGGGGGAGCAGGGGCTGAAGCTTTCTTT. It is translated as CASSSRGGAGAEAFF.

The V gene is TRBV9, the J gene TRBJ1-1, with 11 positions matching TRBD1. CDR3 length: 15 amino acids. CDR1 is SGDLS and CDR2 is YYNGEE in the germline V gene. V shed 3 bases, J shed 5 bases, and the junction held 6 bases outside the gene matches. Written as DNA, the CDR3 is TGTGCCAGCAGCGAGGACAGGGGGCTACGGACTGAAGCTTTCTTT. Its protein product is CASSEDRGLRTEAFF.

This chain links TRBV4-1 with TRBJ1-2; 7 nucleotides align to TRBD1. The CDR3 has 13 residues. Unmatched junction bases numbered 3, after V lost 0 bases and J lost 8 bases. The V gene's germline CDR1 is MGHRA and CDR2 YSYEKL. The CDR3: CASSQETGRGYTF. The CDR3 DNA follows: TGCGCCAGCAGCCAAGAGACAGGGAGAGGCTACACCTTC.

The CDR3 bases are TGTGCCAGCAGTTACTCAGGCAAAACAGGGGACTATGGCTACACCTTC. It translates to CASSYSGKTGDYGYTF. The V call is TRBV6-6, the J call TRBJ1-2; TRBD1 matches at 7 bases. Per the germline V gene, CDR1 is MNHNY and CDR2 is SVGAGI (reference sequence). This CDR3 region has 16 residues. Germline trimming cut 0 bases from V and 3 bases from J; bases unmatched to any gene: 7.

This rearrangement joins TRBV30 to TRBJ2-7; TRBD2 matches 9 bases. Germline V gene data show CDR1 as GTSNPN and CDR2 as SVGIG (reference sequence). Losses at the gene ends were 0 bases for V and 7 bases for J; bases not matched to a gene: 10. The CDR3 is 15 residues long. CDR3 bases: TGTGCCTGGAGTGTACTCGGCGGGGGGGCCTCGGAGCAGTACTTC. Translating gives CAWSVLGGGASEQYF.

The CDR3 bases are TGTGCCATCACGGGGGGCAAAGGGACTGAAGCTTTCTTT. Its protein is CAITGGKGTEAFF. The V gene is TRBV10-3, the J gene TRBJ1-1; possible D gene TRBD1, 6 bases. The CDR3 is 13 residues long. From germline, CDR1 is ENHRY and CDR2 SYGVKD. V was shortened by 7 bases and J by 5 bases, with 14 bases between the two germline ends.

V usage is TRBV4-2 and J usage is TRBJ2-1; possibly TRBD1 for D (5 bases). Deletions cut 1 base from V and 0 bases from J, with 16 bases between. The CDR3 has 18 residues. Germline CDR1 LGHNA, CDR2 YNFKEQ. The CDR3 sequence: CASSQGPKGVFSYNEQFF. DNA of the CDR3: TGTGCCAGCAGCCAAGGTCCGAAAGGGGTATTCTCCTACAATGAGCAGTTCTTC.

The CDR3 sequence is CASSPGQNTIYF. CDR3 nucleotides: TGTGCCAGCAGCCCGGGACAAAACACCATATATTTT. This sequence joins TRBV7-6 and TRBJ1-3; D possibly corresponds to TRBD1 (6 bases). The CDR3 is 12 amino acids. From germline, CDR1 is SGHVS and CDR2 FNYEAQ. V was clipped by 5 bases and J by 6 bases, with 8 bases between them.

A note on this clone: Other nucleotide sequences from this sample produce the same CDR3. V is TRBV5-5 and J is TRBJ1-4; perhaps TRBD1 as D (5 bases). The germline V and J ends were trimmed by 1 base and 8 bases, with 12 bases remaining between them. Germline CDR1 reads SGHKS; CDR2 reads YYEKEE (reference sequence). The CDR3 is made up of 14 amino acids. The chain's CDR3 is CASSLRQGNEKLFF. In DNA, the CDR3 is TGTGCCAGCAGCTTGCGGCAGGGCAACGAAAAACTGTTTTTT.

V and J are TRBV5-1 and TRBJ2-3; tentative D call: TRBD1 (6 bases). CDR1 and CDR2 from the germline V gene are SGHRS and YFSETQ. The CDR3 spans 16 residues. The V end was cut by 0 bases, the J end by 4 bases, with 15 bases between. This CDR3 is CASSLGWQGRSDTQYF. The CDR3 DNA follows: TGCGCCAGCAGCTTGGGGTGGCAGGGGCGGTCAGATACGCAGTATTTT. Complete variable domain (other parts from reference TRBV5-1 and TRBJ2-3): KAGVTQTPRYLIKTRGQQVTLSCSPISGHRSVSWYQQTPGQGLQFLFEYFSETQRNKGNFPGRFSGRQFSNSRSEMNVSTLELGDSALYLCASSLGWQGRSDTQYFGPGTRLTVL.

The V gene is TRBV6-1, the J gene TRBJ2-1, with TRBD2 identical over 7 bases. CDR1 MNHNS and CDR2 SASEGT come from the germline V gene. The CDR3 has 12 amino acids. With V trimmed by 2 bases and J by 12 bases, 4 bases remained unmatched. The CDR3 sequence: CASSEYGGWQFF. The CDR3 nucleotides are TGTGCCAGCAGTGAATACGGGGGGTGGCAGTTCTTC.

The V call is TRBV6-1, the J call TRBJ1-6; D gene uncertain. The CDR3 has 11 residues. The germline V and J ends were trimmed by 8 bases and 7 bases, with 6 bases remaining between them. Germline V gene lookup returns CDR1 MNHNS and CDR2 SASEGT. The CDR3 is CASARNSPLHF. The CDR3 nucleotides are TGTGCCAGCGCTAGAAATTCACCCCTCCACTTT.

J is TRBJ1-2 and V is TRBV7-2; 9 positions match TRBD1. The CDR3 covers 14 residues. Trimming took 5 bases from V and 7 from J; bases not matched to a gene: 8. Germline loops: CDR1 SGHTA, CDR2 FQGNSA. DNA of the CDR3: TGTGCCAGCAGCCCAGGGGGACAGGGCGGTGGCTACACCTTC. Protein sequence: CASSPGGQGGGYTF.

The chain uses TRBV4-3 and TRBJ2-1; D possibly corresponds to TRBD1 (6 bases). Trimming shortened V by 0 bases and J by 0 bases, and 9 bases separated the two germline ends. The CDR3 contains 16 residues. Per the germline V gene, CDR1 is LGHNA and CDR2 is YSLEER. The CDR3 DNA reads TGCGCCAGCAGCCAAGAAGAGGACAGCTCCTACAATGAGCAGTTCTTC. It yields the protein CASSQEEDSSYNEQFF.

The chain is built from TRBV30 and TRBJ2-5; 9 nucleotides align to TRBD1. The germline CDR1 and CDR2 sequences are GTSNPN and SVGIG (reference sequence). J lost 0 bases, V lost 2 bases, and 4 bases had no gene match. This CDR3 is built from 15 residues. The CDR3 DNA follows: TGTGCCTGGAGTCCCGGGACAGGGTACCAAGAGACCCAGTACTTC. Its translation: CAWSPGTGYQETQYF.

V usage is TRBV30 and J usage is TRBJ1-2; TRBD1 agrees at 11 bases. Germline V CDR1 and CDR2: GTSNPN, SVGIG (reference sequence). With 3 bases clipped from V and 8 bases from J, the junction kept 5 bases outside the gene matches. The CDR3 length is 13 residues. The CDR3 here is CAWSGQGARGYTF. In nucleotides, the CDR3 is TGTGCCTGGAGCGGACAGGGGGCTAGGGGCTACACCTTC.

This chain uses TRBV7-8 with TRBJ2-5, with 7 bases identical to TRBD2. V dropped 0 bases and J dropped 7; count of bases not matched to a gene: 14. In germline, CDR1 is SGHVS, CDR2 FQNEAQ. CDR3 size: 17 residues. The CDR3 spells CASSLALISGGPGTQYF. CDR3 nucleotides: TGTGCCAGCAGCTTAGCGCTCATCTCGGGGGGTCCGGGGACCCAGTACTTC.

This rearrangement joins TRBV29-1 to TRBJ1-1; D not resolved. The length of the CDR3 is 11 residues. Germline V gene lookup returns CDR1 SQVTM and CDR2 ANQGSEA. V lost 4 bases, J lost 3 bases, and 6 bases lay in between. The CDR3 nucleotides read TGCAGCGTTGCTGAGGACACTGAAGCTTTCTTT. Amino acids: CSVAEDTEAFF.

The genes are TRBV5-6 and TRBJ2-5, with TRBD1 identical over 10 bases. V lost 3 bases to trimming and J lost 4 bases; unmatched junction nucleotides: 6. Per the germline V gene, CDR1 is SGHDT and CDR2 is YYEEEE. The CDR3 is made up of 15 amino acids. CDR3 residues: CASSSTGDRGETQYF. As DNA, the CDR3 is TGTGCCAGCAGCTCGACGGGGGACAGGGGAGAGACCCAGTACTTC.